These 21 T cell receptor beta chains were all obtained from the same sample, sequenced in a study of technical replicates of blood from several donors. Generated by immunoSEQ multiplex PCR, the TCRdb table keeps only in-frame clones and is missing some. The table has about 100,000 clones, 96% seen once. Sequenced sample: T cells isolated from PBMCs. The receptors originated from a human donor in good health.

V usage is TRBV21-1 and J usage is TRBJ2-1; the table gives TRBD1 as D, unverified against the DNA. TRBV21-1 is an annotated pseudogene. CDR3 length: 15 residues. The CDR3: CASSTRDDRGNEQFF. The CDR3 DNA reads TGTGCCAGCAGCACTCGGGACGACAGGGGGAATGAGCAGTTCTTC.

The chain employs TRBV5-1 and TRBJ2-7; 9 nucleotides align to TRBD2. Germline V gene lookup returns CDR1 SGHRS and CDR2 YFSETQ. This CDR3 spans 13 amino acids. Unmatched junction bases numbered 4, after V lost 2 bases and J lost 7 bases. The CDR3 nucleotides are TGCGCCAGCAGCTTCAGCGGGAGGAGTGAGCAGTACTTC. Its translation is CASSFSGRSEQYF. The variable domain in full, completed from reference TRBV5-1 and TRBJ2-7, reads KAGVTQTPRYLIKTRGQQVTLSCSPISGHRSVSWYQQTPGQGLQFLFEYFSETQRNKGNFPGRFSGRQFSNSRSEMNVSTLELGDSALYLCASSFSGRSEQYFGPGTRLTVT.

The V call is TRBV18, the J call TRBJ2-5; TRBD2 might be the D (6 bases). The germline V and J ends were trimmed by 3 bases and 9 bases, with 14 bases remaining between them. Germline assignment: CDR1 KGHSH and CDR2 LQKENI. The CDR3 is 13 amino acids. CDR3 sequence reads: CASSPGGVDSQYF. Written as DNA, the CDR3 is TGTGCCAGCTCACCTGGAGGGGTAGACTCCCAGTACTTC.

The chain combines TRBV6-5 with TRBJ2-1, with 7 bases aligning to TRBD1. V gave up 6 bases and J gave up 6 bases; unmatched junction bases: 11. Germline V gives CDR1 MNHEY, CDR2 SVGAGI. The CDR3 is 15 residues long. CDR3 nucleotide sequence: TGTGCCAGCAGCCCTCAGGGGGTTATGGGCAATGAGCAGTTCTTC. It is translated as CASSPQGVMGNEQFF.

The gene calls are TRBV4-1 and TRBJ2-7; 9 bases map to TRBD1. The germline gives CDR1 MGHRA, CDR2 YSYEKL. The ends lost 1 base at V and 5 bases at J; junction bases unmatched: 6. This CDR3 is built from 15 residues. The CDR3 region is CASSQGHRGQDEQYF. CDR3 DNA: TGCGCCAGCAGCCAAGGACACAGGGGGCAGGACGAGCAGTACTTC.

The chain joins TRBV15 to TRBJ2-6; D is unclear. This CDR3 has 16 residues. Germline V lookup: CDR1 LNHNV, CDR2 YYDKDF (reference sequence). Trimming removed 4 bases from V and 0 bases from J, with 10 bases in between. The CDR3 region is CATSINSGSGANVLTF. The CDR3 bases are TGTGCCACCAGCATTAACTCGGGCTCTGGGGCCAACGTCCTGACTTTC.

J is TRBJ1-6 and V is TRBV30; 7 bases agree with TRBD1. CDR3 length: 12 amino acids. Germline CDR1 GTSNPN, CDR2 SVGIG (reference sequence). V lost 8 bases, J lost 5 bases, and 3 bases stayed unmatched. DNA for the CDR3: TGTGCCGCGGACAGGAATAATTCACCCCTCCACTTT. Protein sequence: CAADRNNSPLHF.

The genes are TRBV6-1 and TRBJ1-3; D unresolved. CDR1 and CDR2 (germline): MNHNS, SASEGT. V lost 6 bases to trimming and J lost 4 bases, with 13 bases between them. CDR3 size: 14 residues. Here the CDR3 reads CASSSGIAGNTIYF. Written as DNA, the CDR3 is TGTGCCAGCAGCTCTGGTATAGCGGGAAACACCATATATTTT.

The J gene is TRBJ1-4, the V gene TRBV7-2; D remains ambiguous. The CDR3 length is 13 residues. Germline CDR1 reads SGHTA; CDR2 reads FQGNSA. V was clipped by 3 bases and J by 8 bases, with 10 bases between them. The CDR3 loop is CASSFRTGEKLFF. CDR3 nucleotide sequence: TGTGCCAGCAGCTTCCGGACGGGGGAAAAACTGTTTTTT.

The chain couples TRBV10-3 to TRBJ2-2, with D possibly TRBD1 on 5 matching bases. The length of the CDR3 is 15 residues. Germline loops: CDR1 ENHRY, CDR2 SYGVKD. V gave up 3 bases and J gave up 7 bases, with 15 bases separating them. DNA of the CDR3: TGTGCCATCAGTGAAAAGACAGCCTCATACGGGGAGCTGTTTTTT. It encodes CAISEKTASYGELFF.

The chain is built from TRBV5-4 and TRBJ1-1; 7 bases map to TRBD1. CDR3 length equals 17 residues. CDR1 is SGHNT and CDR2 is YYREEE in the germline V gene (reference sequence). The J segment lost 0 bases and the V segment lost 2 bases, leaving 10 bases of the junction unmatched. CDR3 bases: TGTGCCAGCAGCTTAGGGACAGCGCTAAGCATGAACACTGAAGCTTTCTTT. This codes for CASSLGTALSMNTEAFF.

V and J are TRBV5-1 and TRBJ2-3; 7 nucleotides match TRBD1. The CDR3 loop spans 13 amino acids. Unmatched junction bases numbered 3, after V lost 7 bases and J lost 1 base. CDR1 SGHRS and CDR2 YFSETQ come from the germline V gene. The CDR3 is CASLGTGTDTQYF. DNA of the CDR3: TGCGCCAGCTTAGGGACAGGCACAGATACGCAGTATTTT.

The chain is built from TRBV19 and TRBJ2-2; 8 bases match TRBD1. CDR3 length: 14 amino acids. The V and J ends lost 6 bases and 8 bases, in that order; junction bases with no gene match: 8. In germline, CDR1 is LNHDA, CDR2 SQIVND (reference sequence). The CDR3 reads CASRAGGERGELFF. CDR3 in DNA: TGTGCCAGTAGGGCAGGGGGCGAAAGAGGGGAGCTGTTTTTT.

The chain employs TRBV7-8 and TRBJ2-7; 10 positions agree with TRBD1. Germline values: CDR1 SGHVS, CDR2 FQNEAQ. This CDR3 is 17 amino acids long. V dropped 5 bases and J dropped 9; count of bases not matched to a gene: 19. CDR3 sequence reads: CASSPTGTGVIRVGQYF. CDR3 coding DNA: TGTGCCAGCAGCCCGACCGGGACAGGGGTTATACGAGTAGGGCAGTACTTC.

The rearrangement uses TRBV5-1 and TRBJ2-1; TRBD2 aligns across 8 bases. V was pared by 2 bases and J by 2 bases, with 6 bases of the junction left unmatched. The V gene's germline CDR1 is SGHRS and CDR2 YFSETQ. This CDR3 contains 16 residues. For the CDR3, the DNA is TGCGCCAGCAGCTTCGCGGGTAGCGGGACCTACAATGAGCAGTTCTTC. Its protein is CASSFAGSGTYNEQFF.

The chain links TRBV28 to TRBJ1-5; D gene uncertain. From germline, CDR1 is MDHEN and CDR2 SYDVKM. This CDR3 spans 15 amino acids. Trimming shortened V by 2 bases and J by 4 bases, and 12 bases separated the two germline ends. In nucleotides, the CDR3 is TGTGCCAGCAGTTTAATGGGAGCCCGGAATCAGCCCCAGCATTTT. Its protein product is CASSLMGARNQPQHF.

The V call is TRBV27, the J call TRBJ2-7; 7 bases align to TRBD2. The V gene end was trimmed by 5 bases and the J gene end by 5 bases; junction bases not matched to a gene: 21. The CDR3 is 18 residues long. The germline CDR1 and CDR2 sequences are MNHEY and SMNVEV (reference sequence). The CDR3 DNA follows: TGTGCCAGCAGTCCCTACCAAACGCCACCTCGCGGGAGCCACGAGCAGTACTTC. This codes for CASSPYQTPPRGSHEQYF.

This clone was seen only once. The chain links TRBV14 to TRBJ1-4; D is unresolved. Germline values: CDR1 SGHDN, CDR2 FVKESK. Deletions cut 5 bases from V and 0 bases from J, with 10 bases between. The CDR3 is 15 amino acids. In DNA, the CDR3 is TGTGCCAGCAGCGCGCGACTTCCAACTAATGAAAAACTGTTTTTT. It yields the protein CASSARLPTNEKLFF.

This clone was seen a handful of times. V gene TRBV9 combines with J gene TRBJ2-1; 7 bases line up with TRBD1. Germline-derived CDR1 and CDR2 are SGDLS and YYNGEE. The CDR3 is 14 residues long. Trimming removed 0 bases from V and 9 bases from J; junction bases left unmatched: 6. The DNA for the CDR3 is TGTGCCAGCAGCGTAGATGAGAACAGGGGTGAGCAGTTCTTC. It codes for CASSVDENRGEQFF.

The gene calls are TRBV30 and TRBJ1-4; D call uncertain. V lost 0 bases to trimming and J lost 8 bases, with 10 bases between them. CDR1 and CDR2 from the germline V gene are GTSNPN and SVGIG (reference sequence). The CDR3 is 13 amino acids. The CDR3 DNA follows: TGTGCCTGGAGTGTACGAGGCAGCGAAAAACTGTTTTTT. This translates into CAWSVRGSEKLFF.

The V gene is TRBV4-1, the J gene TRBJ2-7, with D possibly matching TRBD2 (7 bases). V lost 0 bases to trimming and J lost 9 bases, with 21 bases between them. In germline, CDR1 is MGHRA, CDR2 YSYEKL. This CDR3 region has 16 residues. In DNA form, the CDR3 reads TGCGCCAGCAGCCAAGATTCGGACGGGGGGCGTAGTAGGCAGTACTTC. This codes for CASSQDSDGGRSRQYF.